One and the same sample provided the 2 T cell receptor beta chains below, sequenced in a study of OX40 agonist ivuxolimab in advanced cancers. Library preparation used the immunoSEQ multiplex PCR assay. TCRdb mirrors the immuneACCESS table, restricted to in-frame sequences. Some clones are absent from its copies; in checked studies, under half trace to an unresolved V gene, and the reason for the others is unknown. For this sample the table gives under 95,000 clones, of which approximately 85% were detected only once. The ten top clones hold less than 8% of the sample. Sequencing was performed on CD4+ or CD8+ T cells sorted from blood, taken in a trial of the OX40 agonist ivuxolimab. The receptors derive from an adult with an advanced solid tumor such as melanoma, head and neck, liver or kidney cancer.

This sequence joins TRBV11-3 and TRBJ1-5; TRBD1 might be the D (5 bases). Germline CDR1 SGHNT, CDR2 YENEEA. V was trimmed by 2 bases and J by 7 bases, leaving 12 bases between them. The CDR3 loop spans 14 amino acids. This chain's CDR3 is CASSLTRVEQPQHF. The CDR3 DNA reads as TGTGCCAGCAGCTTAACCAGGGTTGAGCAGCCCCAGCATTTT.

The rearrangement uses TRBV11-2 and TRBJ1-1; D gene uncertain. Trimming took off 2 bases at V and 1 base at J, with 5 bases between the two ends. Germline values: CDR1 SGHAT, CDR2 FQNNGV. The CDR3 is 13 amino acids. DNA for the CDR3: TGTGCCAGCAGCTTATGGCAGAACACTGAAGCTTTCTTT. Its protein product is CASSLWQNTEAFF.